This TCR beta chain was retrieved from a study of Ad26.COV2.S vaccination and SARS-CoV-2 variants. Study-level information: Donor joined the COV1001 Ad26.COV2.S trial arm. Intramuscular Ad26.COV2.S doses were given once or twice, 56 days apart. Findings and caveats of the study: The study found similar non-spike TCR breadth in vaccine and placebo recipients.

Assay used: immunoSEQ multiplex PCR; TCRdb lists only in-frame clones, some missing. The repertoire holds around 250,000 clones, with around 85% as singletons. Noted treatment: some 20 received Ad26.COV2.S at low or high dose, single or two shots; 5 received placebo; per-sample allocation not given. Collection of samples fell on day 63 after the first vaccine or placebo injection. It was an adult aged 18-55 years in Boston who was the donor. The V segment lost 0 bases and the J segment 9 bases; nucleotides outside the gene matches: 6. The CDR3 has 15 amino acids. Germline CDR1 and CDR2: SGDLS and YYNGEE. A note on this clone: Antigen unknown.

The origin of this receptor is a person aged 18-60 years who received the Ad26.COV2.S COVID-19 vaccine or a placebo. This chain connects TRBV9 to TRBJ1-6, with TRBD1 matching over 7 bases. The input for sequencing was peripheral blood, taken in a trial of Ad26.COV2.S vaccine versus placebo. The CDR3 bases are TGTGCCAGCAGCGTAGGGAAGGGGGCAGGTTCACCCCTCCACTTT. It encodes CASSVGKGAGSPLHF.